Below are 4 T cell receptor beta chains sequenced from a single sample in a study of read filtering for tumor transcriptome and immune sequencing. The library was built from about 400 ng RNA with molecular barcoded adaptors for alpha/delta and beta/gamma chains. In TCRdb, the reads were re-called with MiXCR into one record per CDR3 protein. The repertoire holds tens of thousands of distinct CDR3 sequences, with around 19% as singletons. Sequenced material: a population of CD138-negative cells sorted from bone marrow. These receptors all stem from a donor over 35 with multiple myeloma.

In this sample, this clonotype turned up many times. The chain carries TRBV30 and TRBJ2-2; the D is unclear. The V and J ends lost 0 bases and 6 bases respectively, with 5 bases between them. CDR1 and CDR2 (germline): GTSNPN, SVGIG (reference sequence). CDR3 length equals 12 residues. The CDR3 reads CAWSVRPGELFF. The DNA for the CDR3 is TGTGCCTGGAGTGTTCGCCCCGGGGAGCTGTTTTTT.

This clonotype was seen repeatedly, ten times or more. The chain is built from TRBV15 and TRBJ2-7; D remains unclear. The germline V gene has CDR1 LNHNV and CDR2 YYDKDF (reference sequence). This CDR3 has 14 amino acids. The V end was cut by 5 bases, the J end by 0 bases, with 11 bases between. As DNA, the CDR3 is TGTGCCACCAGCCCTATAGGGAACTCCTACGAGCAGTACTTC. Amino acid sequence: CATSPIGNSYEQYF.

This clonotype was seen repeatedly, ten times or more. The V and J genes are TRBV29-1 and TRBJ2-1; the D gene is possibly TRBD2 (5 bases). Germline loops: CDR1 SQVTM, CDR2 ANQGSEA. The V and J ends lost 1 base and 9 bases respectively, with 19 bases between them. The CDR3 is made up of 15 amino acids. CDR3 in DNA: TGCAGCGTTGAAGGGTTTAATAGGGAGATAGGTGAGCAGTTCTTC. It yields the protein CSVEGFNREIGEQFF.

As to this clonotype: A read error may produce the germline difference seen at one junction end. V and J are TRBV4-1 and TRBJ2-5, with D perhaps matching TRBD2 (6 bases). Germline V CDR1 and CDR2: MGHRA, YSYEKL. The CDR3 has 14 amino acids. The CDR3 loop is CASKEGLNQETQYF. The DNA of the CDR3 is TGTGCCAGCAAGGAGGGGTTGAATCAAGAGACCCAGTACTTC.